These T cell receptor beta chains were read from a single sample in a study of cytomegalovirus exposure and HLA in healthy donors. Using immunoSEQ multiplex PCR, the repertoire was profiled, and TCRdb retains in-frame clones only, with some absent. The sample records under 300,000 clones, around 87% being singletons. The sample comprised PBMCs. The receptor source for this set is a woman aged 18-29 years in good health and CMV-seronegative. CDR3s include the opening cysteine and the closing phenylalanine or tryptophan. Each record gives: D gene, J gene, V gene, CDR3 protein, CDR3 DNA. D genes are given only for firm matches.

d_call: NA; j_call: TRBJ1-1; v_call: TRBV4-1; cdr3_aa: CASSQDNSGMNTEAFF; cdr3_nt: TGCGCCAGCAGCCAAGATAATTCAGGGATGAACACTGAAGCTTTCTTT
d_call: NA; j_call: TRBJ2-1; v_call: TRBV6-1; cdr3_aa: CASIRQPYDEQFF; cdr3_nt: TGTGCCAGCATCAGACAGCCCTACGATGAGCAGTTCTTC
d_call: TRBD2; j_call: TRBJ2-1; v_call: TRBV19; cdr3_aa: CASSTRGGSYNEQFF; cdr3_nt: TGTGCCAGCTCCACCCGGGGGGGCTCCTACAATGAGCAGTTCTTC
d_call: NA; j_call: TRBJ1-6; v_call: TRBV6-5; cdr3_aa: CASSYGGDSPLHF; cdr3_nt: TGTGCCAGCAGTTACGGGGGGGATTCACCCCTCCACTTT
d_call: NA; j_call: TRBJ2-1; v_call: TRBV19; cdr3_aa: CASSTYSLAEQFF; cdr3_nt: TGTGCCAGTAGCACTTATTCCCTTGCTGAGCAGTTCTTC
d_call: TRBD2; j_call: TRBJ2-4; v_call: TRBV2; cdr3_aa: CASSEESAGGLIAKNIQYF; cdr3_nt: TGTGCCAGCAGTGAAGAGTCAGCGGGGGGCCTCATAGCCAAAAACATTCAGTACTTC
d_call: NA; j_call: TRBJ1-2; v_call: TRBV7-9; cdr3_aa: CASSLGGQAEGYTF; cdr3_nt: TGTGCCAGCAGCTTAGGCGGGCAGGCGGAGGGCTACACCTTC
d_call: TRBD2; j_call: TRBJ2-3; v_call: TRBV2; cdr3_aa: CASSEFLAGGTDTQYF; cdr3_nt: TGTGCCAGCAGTGAATTTCTAGCGGGGGGCACAGATACGCAGTATTTT
d_call: NA; j_call: TRBJ1-1; v_call: TRBV5-1; cdr3_aa: CASSLGGNTEAFF; cdr3_nt: TGCGCCAGCAGCTTGGGAGGGAACACTGAAGCTTTCTTT
d_call: NA; j_call: TRBJ2-1; v_call: TRBV29-1; cdr3_aa: CSVRFRGSSYNEQFF; cdr3_nt: TGCAGCGTTCGATTCCGGGGGAGCTCCTACAATGAGCAGTTCTTC
d_call: TRBD1; j_call: TRBJ1-1; v_call: TRBV6-5; cdr3_aa: CASSQGQPNTEAFF; cdr3_nt: TGTGCCAGCAGCCAGGGACAGCCGAACACTGAAGCTTTCTTT
d_call: TRBD1; j_call: TRBJ1-1; v_call: TRBV5-4; cdr3_aa: CASSGGQGGTEAFF; cdr3_nt: TGTGCCAGCAGCGGGGGACAGGGGGGCACTGAAGCTTTCTTT
d_call: TRBD2; j_call: TRBJ2-1; v_call: TRBV7-6; cdr3_aa: CASSSLGGTSSYNEQFF; cdr3_nt: TGTGCCAGCAGCTCCCTCGGGGGGACGAGCTCCTACAATGAGCAGTTCTTC
d_call: TRBD2; j_call: TRBJ2-1; v_call: TRBV5-1; cdr3_aa: CASSLAWTSGESYNEQFF; cdr3_nt: TGCGCCAGCAGCTTGGCCTGGACTAGCGGGGAGTCCTACAATGAGCAGTTCTTC
d_call: TRBD1; j_call: TRBJ1-1; v_call: TRBV6-1; cdr3_aa: CASRTGAVTEAFF; cdr3_nt: TGTGCCAGCAGGACAGGGGCGGTCACTGAAGCTTTCTTT
d_call: NA; j_call: TRBJ1-2; v_call: TRBV5-1; cdr3_aa: CASSTGLVNYGYTF; cdr3_nt: TGCGCCAGCAGCACGGGACTCGTAAACTATGGCTACACCTTC
d_call: NA; j_call: TRBJ1-1; v_call: TRBV29-1; cdr3_aa: CSVDNGGTTEAFF; cdr3_nt: TGCAGCGTGGATAATGGGGGCACCACTGAAGCTTTCTTT
d_call: TRBD2; j_call: TRBJ2-1; v_call: TRBV6-4; cdr3_aa: CASSETGGSYNEQFF; cdr3_nt: TGTGCCAGCAGTGAAACGGGGGGATCCTACAATGAGCAGTTCTTC
d_call: NA; j_call: TRBJ1-6; v_call: TRBV21-1; cdr3_aa: CASSKVQDVSYNSPLHF; cdr3_nt: TGTGCCAGCAGCAAAGTTCAGGATGTCTCCTATAATTCACCCCTCCACTTT
d_call: NA; j_call: TRBJ2-7; v_call: TRBV27; cdr3_aa: CASSLNGQLLAHEQYF; cdr3_nt: TGTGCCAGCAGTTTAAATGGACAGCTCCTTGCGCACGAGCAGTACTTC
d_call: TRBD2; j_call: TRBJ2-7; v_call: TRBV18; cdr3_aa: CASSPRAGGSYEQYF; cdr3_nt: TGTGCCAGCTCACCACGGGCGGGGGGATCCTACGAGCAGTACTTC
d_call: NA; j_call: TRBJ1-1; v_call: TRBV28; cdr3_aa: CASSLSTGKAFF; cdr3_nt: TGTGCCAGCAGTTTGTCTACAGGAAAAGCTTTCTTT